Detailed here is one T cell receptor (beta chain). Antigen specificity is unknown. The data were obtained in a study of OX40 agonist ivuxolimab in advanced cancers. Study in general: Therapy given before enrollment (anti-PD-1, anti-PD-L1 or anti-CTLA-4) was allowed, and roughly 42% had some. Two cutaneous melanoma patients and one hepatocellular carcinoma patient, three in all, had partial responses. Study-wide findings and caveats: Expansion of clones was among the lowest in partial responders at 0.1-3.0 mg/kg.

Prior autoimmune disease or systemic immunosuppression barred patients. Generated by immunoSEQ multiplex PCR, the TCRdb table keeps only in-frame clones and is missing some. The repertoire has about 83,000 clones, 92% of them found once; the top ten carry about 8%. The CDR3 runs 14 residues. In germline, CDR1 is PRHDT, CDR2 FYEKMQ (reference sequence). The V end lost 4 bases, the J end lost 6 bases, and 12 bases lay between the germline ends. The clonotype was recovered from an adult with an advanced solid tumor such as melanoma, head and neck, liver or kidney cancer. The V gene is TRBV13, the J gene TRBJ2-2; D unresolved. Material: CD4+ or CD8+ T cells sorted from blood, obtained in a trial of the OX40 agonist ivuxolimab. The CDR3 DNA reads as TGTGCCAGCAGCTCTCGGTTGTTCCCCGGGGAGCTGTTTTTT. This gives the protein CASSSRLFPGELFF.